The clone carrying this T cell receptor beta chain came up many times. These data originate in a study of CD8+CD57+ T cells in acquired aplastic anemia. About the study: Healthy donors gave 10 million or so reads on average for CD4+ cells.

Genomic DNA was employed as the template in profiling TCR beta VDJ and CDR3. TCRdb processed the reads anew with MiXCR; each CDR3 protein has one entry. The data contain around 400,000 distinct CDR3 sequences, 65% to 75% of them singletons. V was cut by 1 base and J by 4 bases, with 10 bases left in between. Germline V gives CDR1 LGHDT, CDR2 YNNKEL (reference sequence). The CDR3 extends over 14 amino acids. This receptor was identified in a human donor in good health, serving as a control. The chain couples TRBV3-1 to TRBJ2-5; D is tentatively TRBD1 or TRBD2 (5 bases each). Sequenced input: sorted CD4+, CD8+, or CD8+CD57+ T cells (not recorded which) from PBMCs. The CDR3 here is CASSQGGATETQYF. CDR3 bases: TGTGCCAGCAGCCAAGGAGGGGCTACAGAGACCCAGTACTTC.